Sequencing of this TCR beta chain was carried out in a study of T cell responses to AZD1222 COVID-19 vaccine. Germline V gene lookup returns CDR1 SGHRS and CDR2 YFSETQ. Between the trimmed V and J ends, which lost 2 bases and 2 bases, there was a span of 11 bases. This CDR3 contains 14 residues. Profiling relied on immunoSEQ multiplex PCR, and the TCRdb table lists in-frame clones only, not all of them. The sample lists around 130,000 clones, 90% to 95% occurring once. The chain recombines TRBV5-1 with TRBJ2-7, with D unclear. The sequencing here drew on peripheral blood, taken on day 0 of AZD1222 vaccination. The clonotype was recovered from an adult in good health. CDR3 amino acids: CASSFGSAAYEQYF. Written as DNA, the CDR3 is TGCGCCAGCAGCTTTGGCTCAGCAGCCTACGAGCAGTACTTC.